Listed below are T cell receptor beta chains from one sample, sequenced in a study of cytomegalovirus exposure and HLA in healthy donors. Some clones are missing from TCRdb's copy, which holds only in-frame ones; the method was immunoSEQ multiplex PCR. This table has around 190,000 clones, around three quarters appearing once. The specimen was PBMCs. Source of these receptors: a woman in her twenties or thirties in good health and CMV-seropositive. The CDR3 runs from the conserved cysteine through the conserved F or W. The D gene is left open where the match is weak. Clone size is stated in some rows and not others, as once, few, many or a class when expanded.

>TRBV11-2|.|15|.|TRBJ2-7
TGTGCCAGCAGCTTAGATCACAGGGTCTCCTACGAGCAGTACTTC
CASSLDHRVSYEQYF
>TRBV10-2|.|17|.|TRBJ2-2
TGCGCCAGCAGTGAGTCTCCGTGGGGGGCGAACACCGGGGAGCTGTTTTTT
CASSESPWGANTGELFF
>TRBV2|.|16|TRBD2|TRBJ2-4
TGTGCCAGCAGTGGGAATCTTGGCGCGGGAGAGGACATTCAGTACTTC
CASSGNLGAGEDIQYF
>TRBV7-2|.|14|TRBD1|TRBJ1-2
TGTGCCAGCAGCTTCTCCGGGACAGCTTATGGCTACACCTTC
CASSFSGTAYGYTF
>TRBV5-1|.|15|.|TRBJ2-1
TGCGCCAGCAGCTCGTCACCGGGAGTAGGGACTGAGCAGTTCTTC
CASSSSPGVGTEQFF
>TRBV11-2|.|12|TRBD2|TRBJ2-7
TGTGCCAGCAGCTTCGGCGGGAGCGAGCAGTACTTC
CASSFGGSEQYF
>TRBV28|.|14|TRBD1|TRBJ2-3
TGTGCCAGCAGGGGGGACAGGGACGCAGATACGCAGTATTTT
CASRGDRDADTQYF
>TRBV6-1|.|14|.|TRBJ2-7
TGTGCCAGCAGTGAAGCGACAGGAGACTACGAGCAGTACTTC
CASSEATGDYEQYF
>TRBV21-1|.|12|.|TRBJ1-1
TGTGCCAGCAGCTCCCGGGAACCTGAAGCTTTCTTT
CASSSREPEAFF
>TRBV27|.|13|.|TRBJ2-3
TGTGCCAGCAGTCCTGCAGGGGCAGATACGCAGTATTTT
CASSPAGADTQYF
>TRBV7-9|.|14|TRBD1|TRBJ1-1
TGTGCCAGCAATCCCGGGACAGGGATGCCTGAAGCTTTCTTT
CASNPGTGMPEAFF
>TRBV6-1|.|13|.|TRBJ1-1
TGTGCCAGCACTCAGGCGGGCAGATCTGAAGCTTTCTTT
CASTQAGRSEAFF
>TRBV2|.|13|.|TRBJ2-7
TGTGCCACCACTAGGGGGGGAGGCTACGAGCAGTACTTC
CATTRGGGYEQYF
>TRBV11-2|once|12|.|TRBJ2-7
TGTGCCAGCAGCTCCCCTACGGGGGAGCAGTACTTC
CASSSPTGEQYF
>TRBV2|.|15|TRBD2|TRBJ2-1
TGTGCCAGCAGTGTAACTAGCGAATACTACAATGAGCAGTTCTTC
CASSVTSEYYNEQFF
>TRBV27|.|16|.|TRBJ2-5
TGTGCCAGCAGCCGAGGGAGCGCAGAGGGGGAAGAGACCCAGTACTTC
CASSRGSAEGEETQYF
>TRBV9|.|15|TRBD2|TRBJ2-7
TGTGCCAGCAGCGGGGGACTAGCGGGAGGCTACGAGCAGTACTTC
CASSGGLAGGYEQYF
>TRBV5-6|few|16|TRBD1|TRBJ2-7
TGTGCCAGCAGCTTGGAAGGGGACAGTTTCTCCTACGAGCAGTACTTC
CASSLEGDSFSYEQYF
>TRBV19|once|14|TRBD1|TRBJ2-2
TGTGCCAGTAGGGCAGGGGGTGATGCCGGGGAGCTGTTTTTT
CASRAGGDAGELFF
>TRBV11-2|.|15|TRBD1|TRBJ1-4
TGTGCCAGCAGCGGATGGACAGGGGGAAACGAAAAACTGTTTTTT
CASSGWTGGNEKLFF
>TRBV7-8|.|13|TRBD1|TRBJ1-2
TGTGCCAGCAGCCAGGGGGTAGGCTATGGCTACACCTTC
CASSQGVGYGYTF
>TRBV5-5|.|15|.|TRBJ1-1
TGTGCCAGCAGCTTGTGGGGGGGTGGGAACACTGAAGCTTTCTTT
CASSLWGGGNTEAFF
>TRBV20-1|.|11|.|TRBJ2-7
TGCAGTGCTCACCGGGGTAGCGAGCAGTACTTC
CSAHRGSEQYF
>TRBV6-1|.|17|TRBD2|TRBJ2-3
TGTGCCAGCAGTGAAGCAATAGCGGGGGGTGTCACAGATACGCAGTATTTT
CASSEAIAGGVTDTQYF
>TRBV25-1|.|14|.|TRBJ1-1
TGTGCCAGCAGTGAATTCGAGGCGAACACTGAAGCTTTCTTT
CASSEFEANTEAFF
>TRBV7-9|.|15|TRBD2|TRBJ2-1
TGTGCCAGCAGCTTCCCGGGGAGCGGGGTCGGAGAGCAGTTCTTC
CASSFPGSGVGEQFF
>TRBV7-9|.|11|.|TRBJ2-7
TGTGCCAGCAGCCCGCAGTACGAGCAGTACTTC
CASSPQYEQYF
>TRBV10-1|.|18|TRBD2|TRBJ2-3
TGCGCCAGCAGTGAGTCGGGATTTACTAGCGGGAGTTCGGATACGCAGTATTTT
CASSESGFTSGSSDTQYF
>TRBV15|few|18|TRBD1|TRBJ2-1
TGTGCCACCAGCAGCTTTGGACCCGGGACAGAGACCTACAATGAGCAGTTCTTC
CATSSFGPGTETYNEQFF
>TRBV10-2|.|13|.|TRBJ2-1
TGCGCCAGCAGTGAGTCGGGGCAGTATGAGCAGTTCTTC
CASSESGQYEQFF
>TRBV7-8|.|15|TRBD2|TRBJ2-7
TGTGCCAGCAGCCCCTACCGACTAGCAAGGTACGAGCAGTACTTC
CASSPYRLARYEQYF
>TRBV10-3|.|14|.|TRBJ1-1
TGTGCCATCAGTGAGTCGGGGCGGGGGACTGAAGCTTTCTTT
CAISESGRGTEAFF
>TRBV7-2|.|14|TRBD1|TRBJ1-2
TGTGCCAGCAGCCACAGACAGGGACGCTATGGCTACACCTTC
CASSHRQGRYGYTF
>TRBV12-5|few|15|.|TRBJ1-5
TGTGCTAGTGGTCCATCTCTAGGGAGGGATCAGCCCCAGCATTTT
CASGPSLGRDQPQHF
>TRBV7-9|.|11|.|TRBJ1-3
TGTGCCAGCAGGGCCGGAAACACCATATATTTT
CASRAGNTIYF
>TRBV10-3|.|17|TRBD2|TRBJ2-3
TGTGCCACCAATCCATCTAGCGGGGTGCTCCCCACAGATACGCAGTATTTT
CATNPSSGVLPTDTQYF
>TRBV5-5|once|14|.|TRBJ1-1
TGTGCCAGCAGCTTGGGGGCTATGAACACTGAAGCTTTCTTT
CASSLGAMNTEAFF
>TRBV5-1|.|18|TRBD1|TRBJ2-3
TGCGCCAGCAGCCCGACACCGGGCAGGGGGTCGGGCGCAGATACGCAGTATTTT
CASSPTPGRGSGADTQYF
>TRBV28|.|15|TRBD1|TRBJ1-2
TGTGCCAGCAGTTTTGACACAGGGGGGGAATATGGCTACACCTTC
CASSFDTGGEYGYTF
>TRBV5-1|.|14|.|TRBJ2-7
TGCGCCAGCAGCTTGGTACTAAACCCCGGGGAGCAGTACTTC
CASSLVLNPGEQYF
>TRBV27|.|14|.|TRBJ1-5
TGTGCCAGCAAACGGACTGTTAGCAATCAGCCCCAGCATTTT
CASKRTVSNQPQHF
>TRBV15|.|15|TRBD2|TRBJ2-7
TGTGCCACCAGCAGTCTCCGAGCGGGAGGGCCGAAACAGTACTTC
CATSSLRAGGPKQYF
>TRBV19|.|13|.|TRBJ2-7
TGTGCCAGTAGTACTACAGGGTTGCGCGAGCAGTACTTC
CASSTTGLREQYF
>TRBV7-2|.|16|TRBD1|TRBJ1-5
TGTGCCAGCAGCTTAGGACCGGGACAGGGACATCAGCCCCAGCATTTT
CASSLGPGQGHQPQHF
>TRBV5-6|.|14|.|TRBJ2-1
TGTGCCAGCAAGACCCCAGGATTCTACGATGAGCAGTTCTTC
CASKTPGFYDEQFF
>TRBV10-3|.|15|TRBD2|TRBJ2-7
TGTGCCACCCACGCGGGGCTAGCGGGACCGGGCGAGCAGTACTTC
CATHAGLAGPGEQYF
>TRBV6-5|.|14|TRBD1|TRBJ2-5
TGTGCCAGCAGTTACGCCGACAGGGCAGAGACCCAGTACTTC
CASSYADRAETQYF
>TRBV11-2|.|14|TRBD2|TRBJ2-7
TGTGCCAGCAGCTCAACTAGCGGGGCGTACGAGCAGTACTTC
CASSSTSGAYEQYF
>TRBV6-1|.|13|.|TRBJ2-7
TGTGCCAGCTACAGGGAGGGGTTTTACGAGCAGTACTTC
CASYREGFYEQYF
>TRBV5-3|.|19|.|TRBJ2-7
TGTGCCAGAAGCCCCCAGCTGGGCTCCGGGGGCAGGGGGGAATACGAGCAGTACTTC
CARSPQLGSGGRGEYEQYF
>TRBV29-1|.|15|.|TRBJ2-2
TGCAGCGTTGTTCTGGGGGCTTGGAACACCGGGGAGCTGTTTTTT
CSVVLGAWNTGELFF
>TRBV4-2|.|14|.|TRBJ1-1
TGTGCCAGCAGTTCGCAGGGGTTGAACACTGAAGCTTTCTTT
CASSSQGLNTEAFF
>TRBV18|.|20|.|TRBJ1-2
TGTGCCAGCTCACCTCTACCGCCCAGAGGTCAGAGGACAGATTTTCTCGGCTACACCTTC
CASSPLPPRGQRTDFLGYTF
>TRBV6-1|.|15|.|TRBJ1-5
TGTGCCAGCAGTGAAGCCTTGGACATCAATCAGCCCCAGCATTTT
CASSEALDINQPQHF